This TCR beta chain appears in the sequencing data of a study of cytomegalovirus exposure and HLA in healthy donors. Whole-study results and caveats: Both high specificity and high sensitivity reportedly marked the classifier's diagnosis of cytomegalovirus status.

With 60 Vbeta and 13 Jbeta primers, the PCR was carried out. Clones were sequenced by immunoSEQ multiplex PCR, and TCRdb holds only the in-frame ones, with some missing. The repertoire shows some 41,000 clones; the top ten hold 4%. Note on this clone: Its antigen is as yet unknown.

Trimming cost V 5 bases and J 4 bases, with 15 bases left between them. This CDR3 is built from 14 residues. In germline, CDR1 is SGHRS, CDR2 YFSETQ. Sequenced: PBMCs. The chain couples TRBV5-1 to TRBJ1-2, with D possibly TRBD1 on 6 matching bases. The origin of this receptor is a male donor in good health and CMV-seronegative. As DNA, the CDR3 is TGCGCCAGCAGGAGGGGGAGTATCACCTATGGCTACACCTTC. Its protein product is CASRRGSITYGYTF.